What follows is one TCR beta chain and its context. V lost 0 bases and J 7 bases, leaving 10 bases between the germline ends. Germline CDR1 GTSNPN, CDR2 SVGIG (reference sequence). This CDR3 has 12 residues. The sample is drawn from a study of blood T cell repertoires in COVID-19. Study context: Some COVID-19 samples were acute and others convalescent; all came from the United States, Italy and Spain. The cDNA or gDNA used as material had been derived from T cells, B-cell-depleted T cells, or PBMCs.

Methods used by the authors: Estimated nucleated cell counts came from reference gene primer amplification. Clones were read by immunoSEQ multiplex PCR, and TCRdb kept only the in-frame ones, dropping some. That table supplies the V and J calls and clone size; D and trimming were determined from the DNA. The table shows about 210,000 clones, with about 90% occurring only once. Sequencing used peripheral blood. This chain connects TRBV30 to TRBJ2-7; possible D gene TRBD2, 5 bases. The receptor's source is a man aged 25-40 years with acute or convalescent COVID-19. The CDR3 here is CAWSVAREEQYF. Here the CDR3 DNA reads TGTGCCTGGAGTGTTGCGAGGGAGGAGCAGTACTTC.